The T cell receptor beta chain described here comes from a study of T cells in localized non-small cell lung cancer. The germline CDR1 and CDR2 sequences are SNHLY and FYNNEI. This CDR3 comprises 11 residues. Between the trimmed V and J ends, which lost 2 bases and 4 bases, there was a span of 3 bases. Some clones are missing from TCRdb's copy, which holds only in-frame ones; the method was immunoSEQ multiplex PCR. The sample has roughly 48,000 clones; around three quarters are singletons. The sequence came from a woman aged 35-75 years with stage II lung adenocarcinoma. This rearrangement joins TRBV2 to TRBJ2-7; the D is unclear. The sequenced sample was PBMCs, obtained before any cancer treatment. The CDR3 loop reads CASSEIYEQYF. The CDR3 nucleotides read TGTGCCAGCAGTGAAATATACGAGCAGTACTTC.